This TCR beta chain was sequenced for a study of siplizumab effects on memory and regulatory T cells. Study-level findings and limits: Tregs proliferating in siplizumab cultures lacked confirmation of their suppressive function.

Germline CDR1 reads LNHNV; CDR2 reads YYDKDF (reference sequence). The ends were cut back, 1 base at V and 4 bases at J, with 10 bases in the middle. The CDR3 contains 14 residues. Turning to this clone: Its matching antigen is unknown.

Around 10^5 TCR templates underwent assay in every sample. Sequencing was performed with immunoSEQ multiplex PCR; in TCRdb, only in-frame clones are kept and a portion is missing. The sample holds 90,000 to 120,000 clones, 94% seen once. This rearrangement joins TRBV15 to TRBJ1-1; maybe TRBD1 (6 bases). Sequences were obtained from Tregs sorted from blood. The sequence came from a human donor in good health. CDR3 in amino acids: CATSRGNRVTEAFF. The CDR3 DNA follows: TGTGCCACCAGCAGAGGTAACAGGGTCACTGAAGCTTTCTTT.